Below, 18 T cell receptor beta chains from the same sample are listed, as sequenced in a study of cytomegalovirus exposure and HLA in healthy donors. TCRdb's copy holds only in-frame clones and misses some; the assay was immunoSEQ multiplex PCR. The table lists some 130,000 clones, 89% of them singletons. What was sequenced was PBMCs. The receptor source for this set is a woman aged 18-29 years in good health and CMV-seronegative.

This clone occurred once. This chain connects TRBV2 to TRBJ1-4, with D possibly matching TRBD1 (5 bases). V was cut by 7 bases and J by 8 bases, with 14 bases left in between. Per the germline V gene, CDR1 is SNHLY and CDR2 is FYNNEI. CDR3 length equals 13 residues. CDR3 sequence reads: CASKFAGQEKLFF. In nucleotides, the CDR3 is TGTGCCAGCAAGTTTGCAGGGCAGGAAAAACTGTTTTTT.

V and J are TRBV18 and TRBJ2-3, with 7 positions matching TRBD1. Trimming removed 4 bases from V and 2 bases from J; junction bases left unmatched: 3. The CDR3 is 14 amino acids. Germline V lookup: CDR1 KGHSH, CDR2 LQKENI. The CDR3 reads CASSRDSVTDTQYF. The CDR3 DNA follows: TGTGCCAGCTCACGGGACAGCGTCACAGATACGCAGTATTTT.

CDR3 nucleotide sequence: TGCGCCAGCAGGCCCCGACTAGAATCGTACGAGCAGTACTTC. Translated: CASRPRLESYEQYF. The chain links TRBV5-1 to TRBJ2-7, with D maybe TRBD2 (6 bases). Germline lookup yields CDR1 SGHRS and CDR2 YFSETQ. This CDR3 spans 14 amino acids. V was trimmed by 5 bases and J by 4 bases, leaving 16 bases between them.

The chain is built from TRBV10-1 and TRBJ2-5, with D maybe TRBD1 (5 bases). This CDR3 is 12 amino acids long. Between the trimmed V and J ends, which lost 8 bases and 4 bases, there was a span of 11 bases. CDR1 is WNHNN, CDR2 SYGVQD, per germline (reference sequence). In nucleotides, the CDR3 is TGCGCCAGCTCTCCTCAGGGAGAGACCCAGTACTTC. Translating gives CASSPQGETQYF.

The V call is TRBV9, the J call TRBJ2-1, with 9 bases aligning to TRBD2. With V trimmed by 0 bases and J by 6 bases, 4 bases remained unmatched. The CDR3 is made up of 15 amino acids. Germline V lookup: CDR1 SGDLS, CDR2 YYNGEE. CDR3 sequence (DNA): TGTGCCAGCAGCGTAGGCGGGGGGGCCAGCAATGAGCAGTTCTTC. It codes for CASSVGGGASNEQFF.

This chain links TRBV7-8 with TRBJ2-1; maybe TRBD1 (6 bases). CDR1 and CDR2 (germline): SGHVS, FQNEAQ. The length of the CDR3 is 16 residues. V lost 5 bases and J lost 0, with 14 bases in between. The CDR3, as DNA: TGTGCCAGCAGCCGCGGCAGGGGCGACTCCTACAATGAGCAGTTCTTC. Its protein is CASSRGRGDSYNEQFF.

The chain carries TRBV5-8 and TRBJ1-4; D is unresolved. The CDR3 length is 15 residues. The germline gives CDR1 SGHTS, CDR2 YDEGEE. Trimming left V 2 bases short and J 6 bases short, with 14 bases between. This CDR3 reads CASSFIRQADEKLFF. CDR3 DNA: TGTGCCAGCAGCTTTATCCGGCAGGCCGATGAAAAACTGTTTTTT.

This clone was seen once. This sequence joins TRBV13 and TRBJ1-2, with D possibly TRBD1 on 6 matching bases. With 2 bases removed from V and 4 bases from J, the gap between germline ends came to 11 bases. CDR3 length: 14 residues. Looked up from germline, CDR1 is PRHDT and CDR2 is FYEKMQ (reference sequence). Written as DNA, the CDR3 is TGTGCCAGCAGCTTAACAGGACAGAGCTATGGCTACACCTTC. The encoded protein is CASSLTGQSYGYTF.

The chain recombines TRBV11-2 with TRBJ1-1; 7 bases agree with TRBD1. J was trimmed by 5 bases and V by 5 bases; bases with no gene match: 5. CDR1 and CDR2 from the germline V gene are SGHAT and FQNNGV. The CDR3 is made up of 13 amino acids. Written as DNA, the CDR3 is TGTGCCAGCAGCACGGACAGGAGTACTGAAGCTTTCTTT. This encodes CASSTDRSTEAFF. Looking up the rest from reference TRBV11-2 and TRBJ1-1 gives the full variable domain: EAGVAQSPRYKIIEKRQSVAFWCNPISGHATLYWYQQILGQGPKLLIQFQNNGVVDDSQLPKDRFSAERLKGVDSTLKIQPAKLEDSAVYLCASSTDRSTEAFFGQGTRLTVV.

About this clone itself: Other nucleotide sequences in the sample specify the same CDR3. V is TRBV5-1 and J is TRBJ2-7; TRBD2 matches at 10 bases. V was clipped by 4 bases and J by 2 bases; unmatched bases: 3. The germline V gene has CDR1 SGHRS and CDR2 YFSETQ. This CDR3 has 14 amino acids. Here the CDR3 reads CASSPSGGAYEQYF. The CDR3 DNA sequence: TGCGCCAGCAGCCCGAGCGGGGGGGCCTACGAGCAGTACTTC.

This clone was observed a handful of times. Other DNA sequences in this sample translate to the same CDR3. The rearrangement uses TRBV4-2 and TRBJ2-7; D unclear. The CDR3 is made up of 14 amino acids. Between the trimmed V and J ends, which lost 0 bases and 4 bases, there was a span of 10 bases. In germline, CDR1 is LGHNA, CDR2 YNFKEQ. In nucleotides, the CDR3 is TGTGCCAGCAGCCAAGATCTTGGAGCATACGAGCAGTACTTC. Its protein is CASSQDLGAYEQYF.

This clone showed up just once. This chain links TRBV5-1 with TRBJ2-5, with a weak D call TRBD1 (6 bases). V lost 4 bases and J lost 5, with 18 bases in between. The length of the CDR3 is 15 residues. Germline CDR1 reads SGHRS; CDR2 reads YFSETQ. The DNA for the CDR3 is TGCGCCAGCAGCATAGGACAGTCTCCACGGGAGACCCAGTACTTC. Its translation: CASSIGQSPRETQYF.

This chain connects TRBV11-3 to TRBJ2-2, with D perhaps matching TRBD1 (5 bases). Deletions cut 4 bases from V and 6 bases from J, with 12 bases between. The CDR3 covers 14 residues. Per germline, CDR1 SGHNT and CDR2 YENEEA. CDR3 nucleotide sequence: TGTGCCAGCAGCTGGCGACAGCATCCCGGGGAGCTGTTTTTT. It encodes CASSWRQHPGELFF. The complete variable domain, with remaining parts taken from reference TRBV11-3 and TRBJ2-2, reads EAGVVQSPRYKIIEKKQPVAFWCNPISGHNTLYWYLQNLGQGPELLIRYENEEAVDDSQLPKDRFSAERLKGVDSTLKIQPAELGDSAVYLCASSWRQHPGELFFGEGSRLTVL.

The V call is TRBV5-1, the J call TRBJ2-3, with 7 bases aligning to TRBD2. V was clipped by 0 bases and J by 5 bases; unmatched bases: 9. The CDR3 is 16 amino acids. From germline, CDR1 is SGHRS and CDR2 YFSETQ. CDR3 nucleotide sequence: TGCGCCAGCAGCTTGGGGTTAGCGGGCTCTATAGATACGCAGTATTTT. It specifies CASSLGLAGSIDTQYF. Supplemented by reference TRBV5-1 and TRBJ2-3, the full variable domain reads KAGVTQTPRYLIKTRGQQVTLSCSPISGHRSVSWYQQTPGQGLQFLFEYFSETQRNKGNFPGRFSGRQFSNSRSEMNVSTLELGDSALYLCASSLGLAGSIDTQYFGPGTRLTVL.

This chain uses TRBV29-1 with TRBJ2-1; 8 nucleotides agree with TRBD1. Germline V lookup: CDR1 SQVTM, CDR2 ANQGSEA. Losses at the gene ends were 7 bases for V and 6 bases for J; bases not matched to a gene: 8. There are 13 residues in the CDR3. CDR3 protein: CSAGQGTANEQFF. CDR3 DNA sequence: TGCAGCGCCGGACAGGGAACGGCCAATGAGCAGTTCTTC.

Comments on this clone: The junction does not match germline at one end; this may be a read error. V and J are TRBV5-1 and TRBJ2-3; D not certain. Germline CDR1 is SGHRS and CDR2 is YFSETQ. The CDR3 spans 11 residues. The CDR3 DNA follows: TGTGCCAGCAGCTCCCAAGATACGCAGTATTTT. It yields the protein CASSSQDTQYF.

V and J are TRBV6-1 and TRBJ2-2; 11 nucleotides agree with TRBD1. The CDR3 length is 14 residues. CDR1 and CDR2 from the germline V gene are MNHNS and SASEGT. The junction had 6 bases not matched to a gene; V was cut back by 7 bases and J by 8 bases. The CDR3 here is CASIWTGGSGELFF. For the CDR3, the DNA is TGTGCCAGCATTTGGACAGGGGGCTCTGGGGAGCTGTTTTTT.

This chain links TRBV6-5 with TRBJ1-2; 9 bases agree with TRBD1. The CDR3 extends over 12 amino acids. Germline CDR1 MNHEY, CDR2 SVGAGI. The trim removed 8 bases at V and 2 bases at J, leaving 0 bases unmatched. The CDR3 DNA sequence: TGTGCCAGCGGACAGGGGAACTATGGCTACACCTTC. This encodes CASGQGNYGYTF.